This section outlines one TCR beta chain sequence together with its context. Its antigen is unknown. This entry belongs to a study of PD-1 blockade in classical Hodgkin lymphoma. Study results and caveats: Lower baseline TCR diversity was reported for newly diagnosed patients than for healthy donors.

The germline CDR1 and CDR2 sequences are MNHEY and SMNVEV (reference sequence). V lost 0 bases, J lost 6 bases, and 18 bases lay in between. This CDR3 is 16 amino acids long. Measured with immunoSEQ multiplex PCR; TCRdb has only the in-frame clones, and not every one. In the table there are some 5,000 clones, around 85% of which are singletons. Stated time point: newly diagnosed, previously untreated cHL patient sample. Isolated CD8+ T cells were derived from thawed PBMCs through magnetic negative selection. This rearrangement joins TRBV27 to TRBJ2-7; D is ambiguous. The clonotype was recovered from a human donor with classical Hodgkin lymphoma. Sequenced material: CD8+ T cells from blood. DNA for the CDR3: TGTGCCAGCAGTTTATCGGAACTACGCTACCCTTCCGAGCAGTACTTC. It specifies CASSLSELRYPSEQYF.